The clone carrying this TCR beta chain has more than one count but fewer than ten. Its antigen is as yet unknown. The protocol was immunoSEQ multiplex PCR, while the TCRdb copy is restricted to in-frame clones and leaves out a portion. Among 34,000 or so clones, 80% to 90% were seen once, and the ten largest hold less than 25%. CDR3 length: 14 residues. CDR1 is WSHSY and CDR2 is SAAADI in the germline V gene. The ends were cut back, 6 bases at V and 6 bases at J, with 15 bases in the middle. This entry belongs to a study of OX40 agonist ivuxolimab in advanced cancers. Study at large: Patients received ivuxolimab, an intravenous treatment, every 2 weeks at 0.01 to 10 mg/kg. Participants averaged roughly 60 years of age (range about 23 to 79) and were around 83% male. More than 35% of patients had received prior checkpoint inhibitor therapy.

Study conclusions and caveats: More expanded clones were found, on average, in CD8+ than in CD4+ T cells.

The source was CD4+ or CD8+ T cells sorted from blood, collected in a trial of the OX40 agonist ivuxolimab. The chain combines TRBV10-2 with TRBJ1-5; D may be TRBD1 (5 bases). The receptor was derived from an adult with an advanced solid tumor such as melanoma, head and neck, liver or kidney cancer. CDR3 DNA sequence: TGCGCCAGCAGCCAGACAGATTCAGGTCAGCCCCAGCATTTT. It specifies CASSQTDSGQPQHF.